Shown below are 5 T cell receptor beta chains from a single sample sequenced in a study of shared clonotypes between healthy human individuals. Profiling relied on immunoSEQ multiplex PCR, and the TCRdb table lists in-frame clones only, not all of them. Here the sample spans some 470,000 clones, 76% being singletons. Sequenced sample: PBMCs. All receptors come from a woman between 40 and 50 years old in good health. Some clones in this sample may be carry-over from other donors' samples.

Turning to this clone: This sample includes further DNA sequences coding for the same CDR3. This sequence joins TRBV30 and TRBJ2-5, with a possible D match to TRBD2 (6 bases). This CDR3 spans 13 amino acids. The ends were cut back, 0 bases at V and 5 bases at J, with 10 bases in the middle. CDR1 and CDR2 from the germline V gene are GTSNPN and SVGIG (reference sequence). The CDR3 DNA reads as TGTGCCTGGAGTGTAGGAGGGTGGGAGACCCAGTACTTC. Its protein is CAWSVGGWETQYF.

The chain is built from TRBV5-1 and TRBJ2-7; 13 bases match TRBD2. Looked up from germline, CDR1 is SGHRS and CDR2 is YFSETQ. This CDR3 is 15 amino acids long. V dropped 8 bases and J dropped 5; count of bases not matched to a gene: 10. In DNA, the CDR3 is TGCGCCAGTCAATCGGGACTAGCGGGAATTCACGAGCAGTACTTC. Amino acids: CASQSGLAGIHEQYF.

With regard to this clone: This could be a read error, since a much larger clone is one nucleotide away. The V call is TRBV5-1, the J call TRBJ2-1, with D perhaps TRBD1 or TRBD2 (5 bases each). Germline V lookup: CDR1 SGHRS, CDR2 YFSETQ. V gave up 4 bases and J gave up 6 bases, with 17 bases separating them. The CDR3 totals 15 residues. In nucleotides, the CDR3 is TGCGCCAGCAGCCCGGAGTTACTAGACAGCAATGAGCAGTTCTTC. It yields the protein CASSPELLDSNEQFF.

This chain uses TRBV5-6 with TRBJ2-3, with D perhaps TRBD1 or TRBD2 (6 bases each). This CDR3 contains 14 residues. Trimming removed 9 bases from V and 1 base from J, with 15 bases in between. The germline gives CDR1 SGHDT, CDR2 YYEEEE. The CDR3 sequence: CATSQGLRTDTQYF. CDR3 coding DNA: TGTGCCACATCACAGGGACTTCGCACAGATACGCAGTATTTT.

V gene TRBV28 combines with J gene TRBJ2-3, with 8 bases identical to TRBD2. J lost 1 base, V lost 6 bases, and 3 bases had no gene match. Germline V gives CDR1 MDHEN, CDR2 SYDVKM. The CDR3 has 14 amino acids. CDR3: CASSPLAGTDTQYF. CDR3 sequence (DNA): TGTGCCAGCAGCCCACTAGCGGGCACAGATACGCAGTATTTT.